These 32 T cell receptor beta chains originate from one sample sequenced in a study of blood T cell repertoires in COVID-19. The method was immunoSEQ multiplex PCR; TCRdb's version includes in-frame clones alone and lacks a portion of them. The table records a few hundred thousand clones, roughly 91% of them present only once. The sample was peripheral blood. The receptors derive from a man aged 25 to 40 with acute or convalescent COVID-19.

The gene calls are TRBV18 and TRBJ2-7; 13 bases fit TRBD2. Germline-derived CDR1 and CDR2 are KGHSH and LQKENI. V gave up 3 bases and J gave up 7 bases; unmatched junction bases: 6. This CDR3 is 15 amino acids long. CDR3 coding DNA: TGTGCCAGCTCACCTACTAGCGGGAGGGCTTGGGAGCAGTACTTC. Its protein is CASSPTSGRAWEQYF.

The chain employs TRBV30 and TRBJ2-2, with D possibly matching TRBD1 (6 bases). The CDR3 extends over 14 amino acids. The germline gives CDR1 GTSNPN, CDR2 SVGIG (reference sequence). Trimming stripped 3 bases from V and 4 bases from J, with 12 bases between. The CDR3 coding sequence is TGTGCCTGGAGGCGACAGGAGATCACCGGGGAGCTGTTTTTT. Its protein is CAWRRQEITGELFF.

The CDR3 DNA follows: TGCGCCAGCAGCTTGGAAGGGGCCCGTAATCAGCCCCAGCATTTT. Protein sequence: CASSLEGARNQPQHF. This chain uses TRBV5-1 with TRBJ1-5; D is possibly TRBD1 (5 bases). This CDR3 spans 15 amino acids. In germline, CDR1 is SGHRS, CDR2 YFSETQ. V was cut by 0 bases and J by 4 bases, with 11 bases left in between.

This clone was seen a few times. The rearrangement uses TRBV5-1 and TRBJ2-5; 9 bases are shared with TRBD2. V shed 0 bases and J 5 bases; nucleotides not matched to a gene: 8. The CDR3 totals 16 residues. CDR1 is SGHRS, CDR2 YFSETQ, per germline. The CDR3 here is CASSLGLGLAGETQYF. The CDR3 DNA is TGCGCCAGCAGCTTGGGACTGGGACTAGCAGGGGAGACCCAGTACTTC.

The V call is TRBV11-2, the J call TRBJ2-2; the D gene is possibly TRBD1 (6 bases). The germline V gene encodes CDR1 SGHAT and CDR2 FQNNGV. The CDR3 is 16 amino acids. Trimming took off 7 bases at V and 1 base at J, with 16 bases between the two ends. The chain's CDR3 is CASKDIGGRNTGELFF. The CDR3 DNA follows: TGTGCCAGCAAAGACATAGGGGGTCGGAACACCGGGGAGCTGTTTTTT.

This chain links TRBV19 with TRBJ1-5; 9 bases match TRBD1. CDR1 is LNHDA, CDR2 SQIVND, per germline (reference sequence). The CDR3 has 15 amino acids. Losses at the gene ends were 3 bases for V and 7 bases for J; bases not matched to a gene: 7. The CDR3 DNA is TGTGCCAGTAGTATGCGGGACAGGGTGGCGCAGCCCCAGCATTTT. Its protein is CASSMRDRVAQPQHF.

The rearrangement joins TRBV19 to TRBJ1-5, with D possibly matching TRBD1 (5 bases). The V and J ends lost 3 bases and 4 bases respectively, with 13 bases between them. The CDR3 length is 15 residues. The germline CDR1 and CDR2 sequences are LNHDA and SQIVND (reference sequence). The CDR3 DNA sequence: TGTGCCAGTAGTATTAAAGGGGTTGGGAATCAGCCCCAGCATTTT. This sequence encodes CASSIKGVGNQPQHF.

The CDR3 reads CASSEYRGRNNEKLFF. For the CDR3, the DNA is TGTGCCAGCAGTGAATACAGGGGGCGTAATAATGAAAAACTGTTTTTT. The J gene is TRBJ1-4, the V gene TRBV2; 9 bases map to TRBD1. The CDR3 is 16 amino acids. Germline V gene lookup returns CDR1 SNHLY and CDR2 FYNNEI. After removal of 2 bases from V and 4 bases from J, the junction contained 5 bases not matched to a gene.

V gene TRBV18 combines with J gene TRBJ1-3, with no clear D. V shed 4 bases and J shed 0 bases, with 13 bases lying between them. The germline V gene encodes CDR1 KGHSH and CDR2 LQKENI. The CDR3 spans 16 residues. CDR3 protein: CASSRDRRSSGNTIYF. In nucleotides, the CDR3 is TGTGCCAGCTCACGCGATCGACGGAGCTCTGGAAACACCATATATTTT.

This sequence joins TRBV3-1 (or the pseudogene TRBV3-2) and TRBJ2-6, with a possible D match to TRBD2 (5 bases). Germline CDR1 is LGHDT and CDR2 is YNNKEL (reference sequence). Trimming took off 4 bases at V and 0 bases at J, with 7 bases between the two ends. The CDR3 is 15 residues long. CDR3 coding DNA: TGTGCCAGCAGCCCCCGGGGCTCTGGGGCCAACGTCCTGACTTTC. The encoded protein is CASSPRGSGANVLTF.

CDR3 sequence reads: CASSGFPGANEQYF. In DNA form, the CDR3 reads TGTGCCAGCAGCGGCTTCCCAGGGGCTAACGAGCAGTACTTC. This chain uses TRBV4-2 with TRBJ2-7, with D possibly TRBD1 on 6 matching bases. Trimming removed 5 bases from V and 5 bases from J, with 16 bases in between. This CDR3 comprises 14 residues. CDR1 and CDR2 from the germline V gene are LGHNA and YNFKEQ.

The chain is built from TRBV5-1 and TRBJ2-2; D possibly corresponds to TRBD1 (6 bases). The CDR3 runs to 17 residues. Looked up from germline, CDR1 is SGHRS and CDR2 is YFSETQ. Trimming took off 0 bases at V and 2 bases at J, with 14 bases between the two ends. CDR3: CASSLALQGVNTGELFF. As DNA, the CDR3 is TGCGCCAGCAGCTTGGCCCTACAGGGTGTTAACACCGGGGAGCTGTTTTTT. Variable domain in full (rest from reference TRBV5-1 and TRBJ2-2): KAGVTQTPRYLIKTRGQQVTLSCSPISGHRSVSWYQQTPGQGLQFLFEYFSETQRNKGNFPGRFSGRQFSNSRSEMNVSTLELGDSALYLCASSLALQGVNTGELFFGEGSRLTVL.

The chain recombines TRBV30 with TRBJ1-3; 7 nucleotides align to TRBD1. The ends lost 3 bases at V and 0 bases at J; junction bases unmatched: 8. In germline, CDR1 is GTSNPN, CDR2 SVGIG (reference sequence). The CDR3 length is 16 residues. CDR3 DNA sequence: TGTGCCTGGAGCCTTGCAGGGGGAAACTCTGGAAACACCATATATTTT. This translates into CAWSLAGGNSGNTIYF. The full variable domain, rest sourced from reference TRBV30 and TRBJ1-3, is SQTIHQWPATLVQPVGSPLSLECTVEGTSNPNLYWYRQAAGRGLQLLFYSVGIGQISSEVPQNLSASRPQDRQFILSSKKLLLSDSGFYLCAWSLAGGNSGNTIYFGEGSWLTVV.

The J gene is TRBJ1-6, the V gene TRBV9; no definite D call. CDR1 is SGDLS and CDR2 is YYNGEE in the germline V gene. This CDR3 contains 13 residues. Trimming cost V 3 bases and J 7 bases, with 8 bases left between them. Here the CDR3 reads CASSDSFNSPLHF. The CDR3 DNA is TGTGCCAGCAGCGACAGCTTCAATTCACCCCTCCACTTT. Complete variable domain (other parts from reference TRBV9 and TRBJ1-6): DSGVTQTPKHLITATGQRVTLRCSPRSGDLSVYWYQQSLDQGLQFLIQYYNGEERAKGNILERFSAQQFPDLHSELNLSSLELGDSALYFCASSDSFNSPLHFGNGTRLTVT.

The chain employs TRBV27 and TRBJ1-1, with D possibly TRBD1 on 5 matching bases. Trimming pared 2 bases from V and 4 bases from J, leaving 17 bases between. Germline V gene lookup returns CDR1 MNHEY and CDR2 SMNVEV (reference sequence). The CDR3 has 16 amino acids. CDR3 DNA: TGTGCCAGCAGTTTAGACAGAGCCCCTTGGGGCACTGAAGCTTTCTTT. It is translated as CASSLDRAPWGTEAFF.

In its sample, this clone was seen a few times. V gene TRBV28 combines with J gene TRBJ1-1; no clear D gene. The V and J ends lost 5 bases and 6 bases respectively, with 13 bases between them. The CDR3 length is 13 residues. Germline V CDR1 and CDR2: MDHEN, SYDVKM. CDR3 nucleotide sequence: TGTGCCAGCAGTCCCTCTAGGCCCCCTGAAGCTTTCTTT. Its translation is CASSPSRPPEAFF.

The chain carries TRBV28 and TRBJ2-7; maybe TRBD1 (5 bases). CDR3 length equals 16 residues. V lost 4 bases, J lost 0 bases, and 16 bases lay in between. Looked up from germline, CDR1 is MDHEN and CDR2 is SYDVKM. The CDR3 sequence is CASSSTGYGRSYEQYF. CDR3 coding DNA: TGTGCCAGCAGTTCCACAGGCTATGGACGCTCCTACGAGCAGTACTTC.

This clone has just one count. The gene calls are TRBV14 and TRBJ1-5, with D possibly matching TRBD1 (6 bases). The germline V gene encodes CDR1 SGHDN and CDR2 FVKESK. This CDR3 spans 15 amino acids. V lost 0 bases to trimming and J lost 4 bases, with 10 bases between them. The CDR3 DNA reads as TGTGCCAGCAGCCAAGAAGGGGGAAAGAATCAGCCCCAGCATTTT. Its translation is CASSQEGGKNQPQHF. Combining the CDR3 with reference TRBV14 and TRBJ1-5 gives the whole variable domain EAGVTQFPSHSVIEKGQTVTLRCDPISGHDNLYWYRRVMGKEIKFLLHFVKESKQDESGMPNNRFLAERTGGTYSTLKVQPAELEDSGVYFCASSQEGGKNQPQHFGDGTRLSIL.

The rearrangement uses TRBV7-6 and TRBJ2-5; a weak D match, TRBD2 (6 bases). Per the germline V gene, CDR1 is SGHVS and CDR2 is FNYEAQ. The CDR3 length is 17 residues. The ends were cut back, 1 base at V and 2 bases at J, with 17 bases in the middle. CDR3 protein: CASSLGVVRGAQETQYF. The CDR3 DNA follows: TGTGCCAGCAGCTTAGGCGTCGTGCGGGGAGCACAAGAGACCCAGTACTTC.

The chain carries TRBV5-1 and TRBJ1-1; unclear D gene. Trimming removed 4 bases at V and 0 bases at J, with 7 bases between. CDR3 size: 13 residues. Per germline, CDR1 SGHRS and CDR2 YFSETQ. The chain's CDR3 is CASSTELNTEAFF. In nucleotides, the CDR3 is TGCGCCAGCAGCACTGAGTTGAACACTGAAGCTTTCTTT.

The rearrangement links TRBV28 to TRBJ1-5; D may be TRBD1 (5 bases). CDR1 is MDHEN, CDR2 SYDVKM, per germline. This CDR3 is 16 amino acids long. Trimming pared 2 bases from V and 5 bases from J, leaving 16 bases between. The CDR3: CASSLVWREGDQPQHF. Written as DNA, the CDR3 is TGTGCCAGCAGTTTAGTCTGGAGGGAAGGGGATCAGCCCCAGCATTTT. The full variable domain, rest sourced from reference TRBV28 and TRBJ1-5, is DVKVTQSSRYLVKRTGEKVFLECVQDMDHENMFWYRQDPGLGLRLIYFSYDVKMKEKGDIPEGYSVSREKKERFSLILESASTNQTSMYLCASSLVWREGDQPQHFGDGTRLSIL.

The chain employs TRBV7-9 and TRBJ2-7, with D perhaps TRBD1 (6 bases). Germline assignment: CDR1 SEHNR and CDR2 FQNEAQ (reference sequence). V lost 5 bases and J lost 2, with 7 bases in between. The CDR3 runs 12 residues. The CDR3 loop reads CASSRQAYEQYF. The CDR3 bases are TGTGCCAGCAGCAGACAGGCCTACGAGCAGTACTTC.

This sequence joins TRBV6-5 and TRBJ1-5; unclear D gene. V lost 8 bases and J 4 bases, leaving 9 bases between the germline ends. The CDR3 covers 12 residues. Germline V CDR1 and CDR2: MNHEY, SVGAGI. The CDR3 spells CASGVRNQPQHF. The CDR3 bases are TGTGCCAGCGGAGTGCGGAATCAGCCCCAGCATTTT.

The J gene is TRBJ2-2, the V gene TRBV7-3; 7 bases line up with TRBD2. Looked up from germline, CDR1 is SGHTA and CDR2 is FQGTGA. The length of the CDR3 is 16 residues. J was trimmed by 4 bases and V by 2 bases; bases with no gene match: 7. CDR3: CASSLGTGGRTGELFF. The CDR3 DNA reads TGTGCCAGCAGCTTAGGAACGGGAGGCCGCACCGGGGAGCTGTTTTTT.

This clone was recorded only once. J is TRBJ1-5 and V is TRBV7-8; 10 bases match TRBD1. J was trimmed by 0 bases and V by 1 base; bases with no gene match: 3. This CDR3 is built from 17 residues. Germline values: CDR1 SGHVS, CDR2 FQNEAQ. CDR3 sequence: CASSLETGGYSNQPQHF. For the CDR3, the DNA is TGTGCCAGCAGCTTAGAGACAGGGGGCTATAGCAATCAGCCCCAGCATTTT.

V gene TRBV28 combines with J gene TRBJ1-5; the D gene is possibly TRBD1 (5 bases). This CDR3 has 15 residues. Trimming removed 10 bases from V and 4 bases from J, with 20 bases in between. In germline, CDR1 is MDHEN, CDR2 SYDVKM. DNA for the CDR3: TGTGCCACCACCGTCGCGGGACGGAAGAATCAGCCCCAGCATTTT. It encodes CATTVAGRKNQPQHF.

This clone was counted between two and nine times. This chain uses TRBV11-3 with TRBJ1-2; D remains unclear. Germline values: CDR1 SGHNT, CDR2 YENEEA. CDR3 length equals 11 residues. CDR3 sequence reads: CANKRDYGYTF. The DNA for the CDR3 is TGTGCGAATAAACGAGACTATGGCTACACCTTC. The full variable domain, in which reference TRBV11-3 and TRBJ1-2 provide the parts outside the CDR3, is EAGVVQSPRYKIIEKKQPVAFWCNPISGHNTLYWYLQNLGQGPELLIRYENEEAVDDSQLPKDRFSAERLKGVDSTLKIQPAELGDSAVYLCANKRDYGYTFGSGTRLTVV.

The rearrangement links TRBV11-2 to TRBJ2-3; 9 bases are shared with TRBD2. The CDR3 has 15 amino acids. In germline, CDR1 is SGHAT, CDR2 FQNNGV. J gave up 6 bases and V 1 base, and 5 bases lay outside the gene matches. CDR3: CASSLVLAGSDTQYF. The CDR3 nucleotides are TGTGCCAGCAGCTTAGTGCTAGCGGGATCTGATACGCAGTATTTT.

This clone was picked up one time. This chain connects TRBV19 to TRBJ2-7; D is perhaps TRBD1 (6 bases). Trimming took off 5 bases at V and 2 bases at J, with 13 bases between the two ends. The CDR3 covers 14 residues. Germline CDR1 reads LNHDA; CDR2 reads SQIVND (reference sequence). The CDR3 bases are TGTGCCAGTAGTTCCCGACAGGTTACCTACGAGCAGTACTTC. As protein: CASSSRQVTYEQYF. The entire variable domain, with the rest obtained from reference TRBV19 and TRBJ2-7, is as follows: DGGITQSPKYLFRKEGQNVTLSCEQNLNHDAMYWYRQDPGQGLRLIYYSQIVNDFQKGDIAEGYSVSREKKESFPLTVTSAQKNPTAFYLCASSSRQVTYEQYFGPGTRLTVT.

The rearrangement uses TRBV6-6 and TRBJ2-3; D unclear. The CDR3 loop spans 12 amino acids. Trimming removed 2 bases from V and 4 bases from J, with 4 bases in between. Germline values: CDR1 MNHNY, CDR2 SVGAGI (reference sequence). CDR3 in DNA: TGTGCCAGCAGTTACCTGTCAGATACGCAGTATTTT. This encodes CASSYLSDTQYF.

V and J are TRBV28 and TRBJ1-2; 10 bases are a match to TRBD1. V lost 4 bases and J lost 8; bases outside the gene matches: 10. CDR3 length: 15 amino acids. The germline V gene has CDR1 MDHEN and CDR2 SYDVKM. The CDR3 bases are TGTGCCAGCAGTTACCCGGGACAGGGGTTCTCAGGCTACACCTTC. Translation: CASSYPGQGFSGYTF.

J is TRBJ1-2 and V is TRBV28; D gene unclear. V was cut by 6 bases and J by 6 bases, with 8 bases left in between. The CDR3 sequence is 11 residues long. CDR1 is MDHEN, CDR2 SYDVKM, per germline. The CDR3 DNA sequence: TGTGCCAGCAGGCCAGAGGATGGCTACACCTTC. This translates into CASRPEDGYTF.